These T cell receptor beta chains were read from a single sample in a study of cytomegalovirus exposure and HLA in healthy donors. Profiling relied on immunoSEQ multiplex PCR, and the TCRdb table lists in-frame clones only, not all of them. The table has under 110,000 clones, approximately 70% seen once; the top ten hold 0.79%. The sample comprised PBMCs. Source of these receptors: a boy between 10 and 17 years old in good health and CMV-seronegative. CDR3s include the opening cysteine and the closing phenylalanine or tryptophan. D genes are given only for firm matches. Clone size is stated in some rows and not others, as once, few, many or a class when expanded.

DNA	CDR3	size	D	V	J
TGTGCCAGCAGCTTAGGACAGGGCGCCTACGAGCAGTACTTC	CASSLGQGAYEQYF	few	TRBD1	TRBV7-2	TRBJ2-7
TGTGCCGCGACCCAGCTAGCGGGGGACTACGAGCAGTACTTC	CAATQLAGDYEQYF	.	TRBD2	TRBV30	TRBJ2-7
TGCGCCAGCAGCCAAGACCGGGACAGGACCTACAATGAGCAGTTCTTC	CASSQDRDRTYNEQFF	.	TRBD1	TRBV4-3	TRBJ2-1
TGTGCCAGCAGCTTAGCGGGAGGGTTTCTCATCGATGGCTACACCTTC	CASSLAGGFLIDGYTF	.	.	TRBV7-9	TRBJ1-2
TGTGCCAGCAGTTACCGACAGGGTTATCTAAGAAACACCATATATTTT	CASSYRQGYLRNTIYF	.	TRBD1	TRBV6-5	TRBJ1-3
TGTGCCAGCAGTTTCGGCAGGGACTACGAGCAGTACTTC	CASSFGRDYEQYF	.	.	TRBV27	TRBJ2-7
TGTGCCAGCAGTAGAATCTATAATGAAAAACTGTTTTTT	CASSRIYNEKLFF	few	.	TRBV28	TRBJ1-4
TGCGCCAGCAGCTTGGTCGGCAGGGGCACAGATACGCAGTATTTT	CASSLVGRGTDTQYF	few	.	TRBV5-1	TRBJ2-3
TGCGCCAGCAGCTTGCCAGGAGAGACCCAGTACTTC	CASSLPGETQYF	.	.	TRBV5-1	TRBJ2-5
TGTGCCTGGAGGTTGGGTACGGGGTCCTACAATGAGCAGTTCTTC	CAWRLGTGSYNEQFF	few	.	TRBV30	TRBJ2-1
TGTGCCAGCAGCTTAGCCGTTCAAGAGACCCAGTACTTC	CASSLAVQETQYF	once	.	TRBV11-2	TRBJ2-5
TGTGCCAGCACCCTGGCGGGGGTGGAGACCCAGTACTTC	CASTLAGVETQYF	.	TRBD2	TRBV28	TRBJ2-5
TGTGCCAGCAGCCCAATTAAAAGACAGGGGCCAATCGAGCAGTACTTC	CASSPIKRQGPIEQYF	.	TRBD1	TRBV7-6	TRBJ2-7
TGTGCCATCAGTGGAGGTATGGGGCGGGAAATGGGGAACGAGCAGTACTTC	CAISGGMGREMGNEQYF	.	.	TRBV10-3	TRBJ2-7
TGTGCCAGCAGCTTGGCGGGTCTGCGAGACTACACCTTC	CASSLAGLRDYTF	.	.	TRBV5-4	TRBJ1-2
TGTGCCAGCAGCTCTTCAGGGGGGTACAATCAGCCCCAGCATTTT	CASSSSGGYNQPQHF	.	TRBD1	TRBV7-9	TRBJ1-5
TGTGCCAGCAGACTAGCGGGAGGAGGCGAGCAGTACTTC	CASRLAGGGEQYF	.	TRBD2	TRBV5-4	TRBJ2-7
TGTGCCAGTAGTAAGCCGGGACAGACGAACACCGGGGAGCTGTTTTTT	CASSKPGQTNTGELFF	.	TRBD1	TRBV19	TRBJ2-2